This T cell receptor (beta chain) was recorded in a study of sequential checkpoint blockade in melanoma. Overall study context: Patients were randomized 1:1 to nivolumab-then-ipilimumab or ipilimumab-then-nivolumab first-line. Each arm's sequence ended with maintenance nivolumab.

Only in-frame clones appear in the TCRdb table, and some are missing; sequencing was by immunoSEQ multiplex PCR. The sample comprises 15,000 to 20,000 clones, around four fifths of which are singletons, and around 34% rests with the top ten. Treatment in this sample: randomized to nivolumab then ipilimumab (arm A) or the reverse (arm B). Live CD3+CD8+ CD19− CD56− cells were sorted from PBMCs. The receptor's source is a human donor with melanoma. This specimen consisted of CD8+ T cells sorted from blood (inferred from file names), obtained from a patient given nivolumab and ipilimumab in sequence.

The CDR3 DNA reads as TGTGCCTGGAGTCTAGGGACAAACCAGAGAGCTTTCTTT. Translation: CAWSLGTNQRAFF. The chain carries TRBV30 and TRBJ1-1; TRBD1 might be the D (6 bases). V gave up 2 bases and J gave up 10 bases, with 17 bases separating them. The germline V gene has CDR1 GTSNPN and CDR2 SVGIG (reference sequence). The CDR3 spans 13 residues.